These 25 T cell receptor beta chains were all obtained from the same sample, sequenced in a study of control samples from healthy donors and cancer patients. Measured with immunoSEQ multiplex PCR; TCRdb has only the in-frame clones, and not every one. Of 10,000 to 15,000 clones in the sample, around 94% were seen once. The sample taken for sequencing was PBMCs. These receptors were taken from a man older than 75 with lung cancer.

V and J are TRBV18 and TRBJ1-5; D unresolved. CDR1 and CDR2 from the germline V gene are KGHSH and LQKENI. CDR3 length: 16 residues. Trimming stripped 3 bases from V and 0 bases from J, with 12 bases between. This chain's CDR3 is CASSPGSPYSNQPQHF. The CDR3 DNA reads as TGTGCCAGCTCACCGGGGAGTCCCTATAGCAATCAGCCCCAGCATTTT.

J is TRBJ2-2 and V is TRBV7-3; 9 bases line up with TRBD2. Germline CDR1 is SGHTA and CDR2 is FQGTGA. The CDR3 length is 15 residues. V was pared by 5 bases and J by 5 bases, with 6 bases of the junction left unmatched. The CDR3 DNA is TGTGCCAGCAGCCCCCGGCTAGCGGGGACCGGGGAGCTGTTTTTT. Amino acid sequence: CASSPRLAGTGELFF. Using reference TRBV7-3 and TRBJ2-2 for the parts outside the CDR3, the full variable domain is GAGVSQTPSNKVTEKGKYVELRCDPISGHTALYWYRQSLGQGPEFLIYFQGTGAADDSGLPNDRFFAVRPEGSVSTLKIQRTERGDSAVYLCASSPRLAGTGELFFGEGSRLTVL.

The chain carries TRBV5-1 and TRBJ1-4; D might be TRBD1 (5 bases). CDR1 SGHRS and CDR2 YFSETQ come from the germline V gene. The CDR3 totals 15 residues. Trimming took off 2 bases at V and 7 bases at J, with 15 bases between the two ends. The chain's CDR3 is CASSLTGGMGEKLFF. The CDR3 nucleotides read TGCGCCAGCAGCTTAACTGGGGGGATGGGTGAAAAACTGTTTTTT.

The rearrangement uses TRBV7-9 and TRBJ1-5, with D possibly TRBD1 on 5 matching bases. Germline CDR1 reads SEHNR; CDR2 reads FQNEAQ (reference sequence). The CDR3 consists of 12 residues. Trimming stripped 5 bases from V and 9 bases from J, with 11 bases between. CDR3 DNA sequence: TGTGCCAGCAGCCTGACAGTAGGGCCCCAGCATTTT. Protein product: CASSLTVGPQHF.

V and J are TRBV6-2 or TRBV6-3 and TRBJ1-6; unclear D gene. Trimming left V 4 bases short and J 7 bases short, with 14 bases between. The CDR3 spans 15 residues. Germline V gene data show CDR1 as MNHEY and CDR2 as SVGEGT. DNA for the CDR3: TGTGCCAGCAGTTCCGCTACACGGACCAATTCACCCCTCCACTTT. It is translated as CASSSATRTNSPLHF.

This chain's CDR3 is CASSEGQGKGTEAFF. The CDR3 DNA reads TGTGCCAGCAGTGAGGGACAGGGGAAAGGCACTGAAGCTTTCTTT. The chain has TRBV25-1 and TRBJ1-1; 10 bases align to TRBD1. CDR1 and CDR2 from the germline V gene are MGHDK and SYGVNS. J was trimmed by 4 bases and V by 3 bases; bases with no gene match: 5. This CDR3 contains 15 residues. Full variable domain (missing parts from reference TRBV25-1 and TRBJ1-1): EADIYQTPRYLVIGTGKKITLECSQTMGHDKMYWYQQDPGMELHLIHYSYGVNSTEKGDLSSESTVSRIRTEHFPLTLESARPSHTSQYLCASSEGQGKGTEAFFGQGTRLTVV.

This clone was picked up a small number of times. The chain employs TRBV18 and TRBJ2-7; D is unresolved. Germline V lookup: CDR1 KGHSH, CDR2 LQKENI. Trimming pared 3 bases from V and 0 bases from J, leaving 12 bases between. This CDR3 has 15 amino acids. This chain's CDR3 is CASSPAGLSSYEQYF. The CDR3, as DNA: TGTGCCAGCTCACCCGCAGGCCTGAGCTCCTACGAGCAGTACTTC.

The chain recombines TRBV19 with TRBJ1-2, with D possibly matching TRBD1 (5 bases). CDR1 and CDR2 (germline): LNHDA, SQIVND (reference sequence). The CDR3 has 15 amino acids. V dropped 5 bases and J dropped 2 bases, with 15 bases sitting between them. The CDR3 spells CASSPHGGKNYGYTF. In DNA, the CDR3 is TGTGCCAGTAGTCCCCATGGGGGGAAAAACTATGGCTACACCTTC.

The gene calls are TRBV6-5 and TRBJ2-1, with 7 positions matching TRBD1. This CDR3 contains 14 residues. V shed 3 bases and J 4 bases; nucleotides not matched to a gene: 3. Germline V lookup: CDR1 MNHEY, CDR2 SVGAGI. The CDR3 sequence: CASSYGTVYNEQFF. CDR3 bases: TGTGCCAGCAGTTATGGGACAGTATACAATGAGCAGTTCTTC.

The chain recombines TRBV5-1 with TRBJ2-2; D assignment may be TRBD1 or TRBD2 (5 bases each). The CDR3 runs 16 residues. V gave up 0 bases and J gave up 2 bases, with 11 bases separating them. Germline assignment: CDR1 SGHRS and CDR2 YFSETQ. CDR3 nucleotide sequence: TGCGCCAGCAGCTTGGCCGGGGCAACTAACACCGGGGAGCTGTTTTTT. It specifies CASSLAGATNTGELFF.

This chain uses TRBV5-4 with TRBJ2-5; D possibly uses TRBD1 or TRBD2 (6 bases each). Germline assignment: CDR1 SGHNT and CDR2 YYREEE (reference sequence). The V gene lost 7 bases and the J gene lost 1 base, with 14 bases spanning the gap. The CDR3 is 14 amino acids. The CDR3 loop is CASGEGGSQETQYF. For the CDR3, the DNA is TGTGCCAGCGGGGAAGGGGGGTCCCAAGAGACCCAGTACTTC.

This chain uses TRBV2 with TRBJ2-3, with 7 nucleotides matching TRBD1. The germline V gene has CDR1 SNHLY and CDR2 FYNNEI. CDR3 length: 13 amino acids. With V trimmed by 5 bases and J by 6 bases, 5 bases remained unmatched. CDR3 DNA: TGTGCCAGCAGTAGGACAGGTGGGGATACGCAGTATTTT. It specifies CASSRTGGDTQYF.

This chain uses TRBV2 with TRBJ2-7; no definite D call. Trimming pared 0 bases from V and 0 bases from J, leaving 12 bases between. Germline assignment: CDR1 SNHLY and CDR2 FYNNEI. CDR3 size: 16 residues. The CDR3 region has the DNA TGTGCCAGCAGTGAAGCGCTTTCCCACAGCTCCTACGAGCAGTACGTC. Its translation: CASSEALSHSSYEQYV.

The rearrangement joins TRBV7-2 to TRBJ2-7; 8 bases are shared with TRBD2. Germline lookup yields CDR1 SGHTA and CDR2 FQGNSA. J was trimmed by 3 bases and V by 2 bases; bases with no gene match: 9. The CDR3 loop spans 16 amino acids. The CDR3, as DNA: TGTGCCAGCAGCTTAAGGGCAGCGGGGGAGGTCTACGAGCAGTACTTC. This translates into CASSLRAAGEVYEQYF.

V usage is TRBV6-5 and J usage is TRBJ1-2; TRBD1 matches 7 bases. The CDR3 is 14 residues long. The germline V gene has CDR1 MNHEY and CDR2 SVGAGI. Germline trimming cut 4 bases from V and 8 bases from J; bases unmatched to any gene: 10. The CDR3 sequence: CASSSIQGSLGYTF. CDR3 DNA: TGTGCCAGCAGTTCCATACAGGGGAGTTTGGGCTACACCTTC.

The V and J genes are TRBV27 and TRBJ2-5; 9 bases are shared with TRBD2. V lost 7 bases, J lost 0 bases, and 6 bases stayed unmatched. Germline CDR1 MNHEY, CDR2 SMNVEV (reference sequence). CDR3 length equals 15 residues. The chain's CDR3 is CASKEASGNQETQYF. CDR3 nucleotides: TGTGCCAGCAAGGAGGCTAGCGGGAACCAAGAGACCCAGTACTTC.

The chain has TRBV9 and TRBJ2-5; 7 nucleotides align to TRBD1. Germline-derived CDR1 and CDR2 are SGDLS and YYNGEE. The CDR3 is made up of 16 amino acids. V lost 3 bases to trimming and J lost 5 bases; unmatched junction nucleotides: 13. The CDR3 DNA reads as TGTGCCAGCAGCGCCCGATCCGGACAGGTCCACGAGACCCAGTACTTC. It codes for CASSARSGQVHETQYF. The full variable domain, completed using reference TRBV9 and TRBJ2-5, is DSGVTQTPKHLITATGQRVTLRCSPRSGDLSVYWYQQSLDQGLQFLIQYYNGEERAKGNILERFSAQQFPDLHSELNLSSLELGDSALYFCASSARSGQVHETQYFGPGTRLLVL.

The chain uses TRBV27 and TRBJ1-1, with 9 bases fitting TRBD1. After removal of 2 bases from V and 1 base from J, the junction contained 11 bases not matched to a gene. Germline-derived CDR1 and CDR2 are MNHEY and SMNVEV (reference sequence). The CDR3 length is 18 residues. This chain's CDR3 is CASSLPPLGQGPNTEAFF. The CDR3, as DNA: TGTGCCAGCAGTTTACCACCCTTAGGACAGGGGCCGAACACTGAAGCTTTCTTT.

This chain uses TRBV7-6 with TRBJ2-5, with 10 bases identical to TRBD1. V shed 6 bases and J 5 bases; nucleotides not matched to a gene: 3. There are 13 residues in the CDR3. CDR1 and CDR2 (germline): SGHVS, FNYEAQ. The CDR3 spells CASRRTGGETQYF. CDR3 sequence (DNA): TGTGCCAGCAGGCGGACAGGGGGGGAGACCCAGTACTTC. Complete variable domain (other parts from reference TRBV7-6 and TRBJ2-5): GAGVSQSPRYKVTKRGQDVALRCDPISGHVSLYWYRQALGQGPEFLTYFNYEAQQDKSGLPNDRFSAERPEGSISTLTIQRTEQRDSAMYRCASRRTGGETQYFGPGTRLLVL.

The gene calls are TRBV4-3 and TRBJ1-1; TRBD1 is a possible D gene (5 bases). The V gene's germline CDR1 is LGHNA and CDR2 YSLEER. The CDR3 loop spans 15 amino acids. The V end lost 4 bases, the J end lost 5 bases, and 17 bases lay between the germline ends. In DNA form, the CDR3 reads TGCGCCAGCAGCCCTCAGAGGGACGGAGTGACTGAAGCTTTCTTT. It encodes CASSPQRDGVTEAFF.

This clone was recorded only once. This chain uses TRBV5-4 with TRBJ1-3; tentative D call: TRBD1 (5 bases). The CDR3 spans 14 residues. The germline gives CDR1 SGHNT, CDR2 YYREEE (reference sequence). Trimming cost V 0 bases and J 2 bases, with 6 bases left between them. The CDR3 DNA reads TGTGCCAGCAGCTTGGGGACACCTGGAAACACCATATATTTT. Its protein is CASSLGTPGNTIYF.

This chain uses TRBV3-1 (or the pseudogene TRBV3-2) with TRBJ1-1, with D uncertain. Germline V gives CDR1 LGHDT, CDR2 YNNKEL (reference sequence). The CDR3 contains 12 residues. Trimming stripped 3 bases from V and 3 bases from J, with 5 bases between. CDR3 region: CASSQVHTEAFF. CDR3 coding DNA: TGTGCCAGCAGCCAGGTCCACACTGAAGCTTTCTTT.

The chain joins TRBV10-3 to TRBJ1-2, with D possibly being TRBD1 (6 bases). CDR3 length equals 13 residues. V lost 6 bases and J 1 base, leaving 9 bases between the germline ends. Germline V gives CDR1 ENHRY, CDR2 SYGVKD. CDR3 in amino acids: CAISRQDNYGYTF. CDR3 coding DNA: TGTGCCATCAGCAGACAGGATAACTATGGCTACACCTTC.

The chain carries TRBV10-1 and TRBJ1-1; 7 nucleotides align to TRBD1. The CDR3 runs to 13 residues. Germline V gene lookup returns CDR1 WNHNN and CDR2 SYGVQD (reference sequence). V trimming: 6 bases; J trimming: 3 bases; junction bases outside the gene matches: 4. The CDR3 DNA reads as TGCGCCAGCAGACAGGGGTTGGACACTGAAGCTTTCTTT. Translated, it gives CASRQGLDTEAFF.

The V call is TRBV5-1, the J call TRBJ2-3; no reliable D call. The V gene's germline CDR1 is SGHRS and CDR2 YFSETQ. CDR3 length: 14 residues. V was trimmed by 0 bases and J by 2 bases, leaving 7 bases between them. The CDR3 bases are TGCGCCAGCAGCTTGGTAACTATCACAGATACGCAGTATTTT. It codes for CASSLVTITDTQYF.